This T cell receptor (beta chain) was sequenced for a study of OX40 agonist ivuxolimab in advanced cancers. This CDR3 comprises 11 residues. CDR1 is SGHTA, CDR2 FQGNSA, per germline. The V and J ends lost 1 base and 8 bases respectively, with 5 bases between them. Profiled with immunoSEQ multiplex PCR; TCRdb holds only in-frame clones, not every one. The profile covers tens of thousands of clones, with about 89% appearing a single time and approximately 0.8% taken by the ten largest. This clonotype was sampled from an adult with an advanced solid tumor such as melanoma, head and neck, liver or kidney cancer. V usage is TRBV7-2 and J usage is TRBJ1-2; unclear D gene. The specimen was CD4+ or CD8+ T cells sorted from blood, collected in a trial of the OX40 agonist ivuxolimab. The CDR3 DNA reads TGTGCCAGCAGCTTAGTGGGGGGCTACACCTTC. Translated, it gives CASSLVGGYTF.